The rows below give T cell receptor beta chains drawn from one sample of a study of OX40 agonist ivuxolimab in advanced cancers. TCRdb's copy holds only in-frame clones and misses some; the assay was immunoSEQ multiplex PCR. The data hold around 60,000 clones, with 82% observed a single time. The sample consisted of CD4+ or CD8+ T cells sorted from blood, taken in a trial of the OX40 agonist ivuxolimab. The source of these receptors is an adult with an advanced solid tumor such as melanoma, head and neck, liver or kidney cancer. CDR3s include the opening cysteine and the closing phenylalanine or tryptophan. A D gene is named only where the DNA matches it firmly. Rows may omit the clone size; those that give it use once, few, many or a size class.

v_call,j_call,d_call,clone_size,cdr3_aa,cdr3_nt
TRBV27,TRBJ1-5,TRBD1,NA,CASSQDRGDQPQHF,TGTGCCAGCAGCCAGGACAGGGGGGATCAGCCCCAGCATTTT
TRBV7-2,TRBJ1-1,NA,NA,CASSLVGLNTEAFF,TGTGCCAGCAGCTTAGTGGGTTTGAACACTGAAGCTTTCTTT
TRBV5-1,TRBJ1-2,NA,NA,CASSQDTVAFSGYTF,TGCGCCAGCAGCCAGGACACCGTGGCTTTTAGTGGCTACACCTTC
TRBV6-6,TRBJ1-6,TRBD1,NA,CASSRRVTGLNSPLHF,TGTGCCAGCAGTAGAAGAGTGACAGGGTTGAATTCACCCCTCCACTTT
TRBV7-6,TRBJ2-1,NA,NA,CASSLSPGLYNEQFF,TGTGCCAGCAGCTTAAGCCCGGGACTTTACAATGAGCAGTTCTTC
TRBV18,TRBJ2-5,NA,NA,CASSLGDGSQETQYF,TGTGCCAGCTCACTTGGGGACGGATCCCAAGAGACCCAGTACTTC
TRBV18,TRBJ2-7,TRBD2,NA,CASSRSTSGRAASYEQYF,TGTGCCAGCTCACGGTCAACTAGCGGGAGGGCCGCCTCCTACGAGCAGTACTTC
TRBV14,TRBJ1-6,NA,NA,CASSRGDAGRSPLHF,TGTGCCAGCAGCCGAGGGGACGCCGGGCGTTCACCCCTCCACTTT
TRBV25-1,TRBJ2-7,TRBD1,few,CASSDGTGVSYEQYF,TGTGCCAGCAGTGATGGGACAGGGGTTTCCTACGAGCAGTACTTC
TRBV2,TRBJ2-5,TRBD1,few,CASNRQGRNQETQYF,TGTGCCAGCAACCGACAGGGACGGAATCAAGAGACCCAGTACTTC
TRBV21-1,TRBJ1-2,NA,NA,CASSKLRGRDGYTF,TGTGCCAGCAGCAAACTTAGGGGCCGAGATGGCTACACCTTC
TRBV6-6,TRBJ1-1,NA,NA,CASSYSTGKSEAFF,TGTGCCAGCAGTTACTCCACAGGGAAATCAGAAGCTTTCTTT
TRBV7-8,TRBJ2-3,NA,NA,CASSSRGSSDTQYF,TGTGCCAGCAGCTCGAGGGGCAGCTCCGATACGCAGTATTTT
TRBV11-3,TRBJ2-2,NA,NA,CASSLEGTANTGELFF,TGTGCCAGCAGCTTAGAAGGGACGGCGAACACCGGGGAGCTGTTTTTT
TRBV30,TRBJ1-1,NA,few,CAWIPAWGAFF,TGTGCCTGGATTCCAGCCTGGGGAGCTTTCTTT